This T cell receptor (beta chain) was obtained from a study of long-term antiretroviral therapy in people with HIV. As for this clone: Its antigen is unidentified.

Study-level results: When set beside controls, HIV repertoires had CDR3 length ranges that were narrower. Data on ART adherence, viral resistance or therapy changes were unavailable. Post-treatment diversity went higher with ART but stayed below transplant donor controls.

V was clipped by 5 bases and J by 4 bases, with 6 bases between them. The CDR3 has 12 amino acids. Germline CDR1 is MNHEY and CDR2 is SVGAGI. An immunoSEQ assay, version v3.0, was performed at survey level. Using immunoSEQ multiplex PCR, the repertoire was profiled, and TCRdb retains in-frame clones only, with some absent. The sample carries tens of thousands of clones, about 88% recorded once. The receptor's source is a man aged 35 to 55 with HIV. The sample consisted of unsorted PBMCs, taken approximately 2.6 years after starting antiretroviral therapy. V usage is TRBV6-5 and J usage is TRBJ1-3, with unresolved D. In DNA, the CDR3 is TGTGCCAGCAGTACTCGGGGAAACACCATATATTTT. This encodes CASSTRGNTIYF.